This TCR beta chain is drawn from a study of shared clonotypes between healthy human individuals. CDR3 size: 16 residues. Germline values: CDR1 SGDLS, CDR2 YYNGEE. V lost 4 bases, J lost 0 bases, and 15 bases lay in between. Input per replicate PCR of unsorted PBMC was about 330 ng DNA, corresponding to tens of thousands of T cell genomes. Unsorted PBMC DNA underwent sequencing on ten immunoSEQ deep assay plates. Profiling relied on immunoSEQ multiplex PCR, and the TCRdb table lists in-frame clones only, not all of them. The profile shows approximately 500,000 clones, over 70% of them singletons. Source material: PBMCs. This clonotype was sampled from a woman aged 35 to 49 in good health. Some clones in this sample may be carry-over from other donors' samples. V usage is TRBV9 and J usage is TRBJ2-3; possible D gene TRBD1, 5 bases. The CDR3 region is CASSPPWGMSTDTQYF. Here the CDR3 DNA reads TGTGCCAGCAGCCCCCCGTGGGGCATGAGCACAGATACGCAGTATTTT.